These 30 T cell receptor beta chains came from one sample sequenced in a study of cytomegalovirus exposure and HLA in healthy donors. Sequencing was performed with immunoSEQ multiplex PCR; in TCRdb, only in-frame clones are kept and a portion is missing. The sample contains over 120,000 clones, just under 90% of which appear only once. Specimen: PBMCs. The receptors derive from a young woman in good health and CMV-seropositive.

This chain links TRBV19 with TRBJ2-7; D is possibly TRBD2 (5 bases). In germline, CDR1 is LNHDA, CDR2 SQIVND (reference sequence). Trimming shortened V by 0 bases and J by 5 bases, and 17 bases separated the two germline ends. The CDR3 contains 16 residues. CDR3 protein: CASSIDLGRGPHEQYF. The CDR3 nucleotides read TGTGCCAGTAGTATAGATCTAGGTCGAGGGCCCCACGAGCAGTACTTC.

The CDR3 coding sequence is TGTGCCAGCAGCCCACAGGGGGGCTGGAATTCACCCCTCCACTTT. Translating gives CASSPQGGWNSPLHF. The genes are TRBV7-6 and TRBJ1-6; 8 bases line up with TRBD1. Germline V CDR1 and CDR2: SGHVS, FNYEAQ. This CDR3 spans 15 amino acids. Trimming removed 5 bases from V and 7 bases from J; junction bases left unmatched: 7.

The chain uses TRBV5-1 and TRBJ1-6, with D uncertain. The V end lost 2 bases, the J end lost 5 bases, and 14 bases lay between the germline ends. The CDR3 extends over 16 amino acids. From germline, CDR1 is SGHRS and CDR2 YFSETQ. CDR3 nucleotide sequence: TGCGCCAGCAGCTTATCAGGTGGAATCAATAATTCACCCCTCCACTTT. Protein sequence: CASSLSGGINNSPLHF.

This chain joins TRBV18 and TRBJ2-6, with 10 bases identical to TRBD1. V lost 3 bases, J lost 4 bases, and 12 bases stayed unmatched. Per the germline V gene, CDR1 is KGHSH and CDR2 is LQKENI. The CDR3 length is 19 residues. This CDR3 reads CASSPLPVGQGSGANVLTF. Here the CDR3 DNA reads TGTGCCAGCTCACCCCTGCCAGTGGGACAGGGGTCCGGGGCCAACGTCCTGACTTTC.

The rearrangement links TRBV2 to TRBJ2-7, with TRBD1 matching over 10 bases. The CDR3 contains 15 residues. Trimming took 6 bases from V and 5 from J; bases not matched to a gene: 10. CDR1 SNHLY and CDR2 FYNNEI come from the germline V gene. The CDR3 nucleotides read TGTGCCAGCAGCCGAACTAGGGGACAGGGGAACGAGCAGTACTTC. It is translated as CASSRTRGQGNEQYF.

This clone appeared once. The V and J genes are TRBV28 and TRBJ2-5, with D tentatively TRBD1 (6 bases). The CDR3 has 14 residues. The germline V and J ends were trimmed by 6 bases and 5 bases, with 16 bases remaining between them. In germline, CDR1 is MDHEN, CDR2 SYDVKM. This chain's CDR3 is CASRDTGREETQYF. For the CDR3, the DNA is TGTGCCAGCAGAGATACAGGGAGAGAGGAGACCCAGTACTTC.

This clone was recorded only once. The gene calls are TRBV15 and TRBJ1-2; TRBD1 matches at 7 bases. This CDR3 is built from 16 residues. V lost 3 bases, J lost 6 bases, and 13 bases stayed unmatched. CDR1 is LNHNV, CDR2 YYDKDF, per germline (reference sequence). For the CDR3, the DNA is TGTGCCACCAGCAGCCACAGGGGCTTTTCGTCACATGGCTACACCTTC. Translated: CATSSHRGFSSHGYTF.

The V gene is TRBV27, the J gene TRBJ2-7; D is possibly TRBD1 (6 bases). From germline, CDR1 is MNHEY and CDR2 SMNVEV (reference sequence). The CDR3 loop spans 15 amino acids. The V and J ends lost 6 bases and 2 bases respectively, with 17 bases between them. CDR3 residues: CASSAGAVNTYEQYF. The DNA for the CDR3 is TGTGCCAGCAGCGCAGGGGCAGTCAATACCTACGAGCAGTACTTC.

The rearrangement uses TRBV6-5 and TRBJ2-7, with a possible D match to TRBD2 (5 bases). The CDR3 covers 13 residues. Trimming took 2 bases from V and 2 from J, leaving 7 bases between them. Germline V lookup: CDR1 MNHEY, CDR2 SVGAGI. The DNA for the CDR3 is TGTGCCAGCAGTTACGACTACACCTACGAGCAGTACTTC. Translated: CASSYDYTYEQYF.

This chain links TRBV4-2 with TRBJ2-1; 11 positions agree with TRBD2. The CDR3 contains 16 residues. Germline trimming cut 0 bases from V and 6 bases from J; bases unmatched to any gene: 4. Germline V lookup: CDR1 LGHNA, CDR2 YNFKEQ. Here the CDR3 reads CASSQEGTSGSNEQFF. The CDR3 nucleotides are TGTGCCAGCAGCCAAGAGGGGACTAGCGGATCCAATGAGCAGTTCTTC.

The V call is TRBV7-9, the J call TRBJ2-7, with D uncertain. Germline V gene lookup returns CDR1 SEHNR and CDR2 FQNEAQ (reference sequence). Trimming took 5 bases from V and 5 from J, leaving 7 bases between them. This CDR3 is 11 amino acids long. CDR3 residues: CASSPSDEQYF. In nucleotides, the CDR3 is TGTGCCAGCAGCCCCTCTGACGAGCAGTACTTC. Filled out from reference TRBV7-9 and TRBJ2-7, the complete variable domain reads DTGVSQNPRHKITKRGQNVTFRCDPISEHNRLYWYRQTLGQGPEFLTYFQNEAQLEKSRLLSDRFSAERPKGSFSTLEIQRTEQGDSAMYLCASSPSDEQYFGPGTRLTVT.

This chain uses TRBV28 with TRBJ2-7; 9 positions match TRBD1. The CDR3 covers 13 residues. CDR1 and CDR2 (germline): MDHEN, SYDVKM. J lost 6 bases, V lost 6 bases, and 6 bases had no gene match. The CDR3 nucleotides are TGTGCCAGCAGGTGGGGACAGGGCGGCGAGCAGTACTTC. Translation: CASRWGQGGEQYF.

The CDR3 nucleotides read TGTGCCACCTCGACAGGGGTCGGGGGCGAGCAGTTCTTC. It is translated as CATSTGVGGEQFF. The chain couples TRBV2 to TRBJ2-1; 8 nucleotides align to TRBD1. This CDR3 is 13 amino acids long. Germline CDR1 SNHLY, CDR2 FYNNEI. Losses at the gene ends were 10 bases for V and 10 bases for J; bases not matched to a gene: 12.

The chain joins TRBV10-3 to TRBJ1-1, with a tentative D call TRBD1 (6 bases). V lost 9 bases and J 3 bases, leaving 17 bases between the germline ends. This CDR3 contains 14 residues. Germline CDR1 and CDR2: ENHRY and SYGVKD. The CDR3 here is CAIIPRPGDTEAFF. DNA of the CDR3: TGTGCCATTATTCCCCGCCCAGGGGACACTGAAGCTTTCTTT.

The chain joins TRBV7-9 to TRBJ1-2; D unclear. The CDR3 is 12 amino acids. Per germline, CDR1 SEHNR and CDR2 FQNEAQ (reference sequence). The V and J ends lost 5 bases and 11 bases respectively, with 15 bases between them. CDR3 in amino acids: CASSLDGRLYTF. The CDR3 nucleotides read TGTGCCAGCAGCCTAGACGGCAGGCTTTACACCTTC.

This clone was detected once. This CDR3 is CASYRQGAYNSPLHF. The CDR3 DNA is TGTGCCAGCTATCGACAGGGGGCCTATAATTCACCCCTCCACTTT. The chain combines TRBV6-1 with TRBJ1-6; TRBD1 agrees at 9 bases. The trim removed 8 bases at V and 2 bases at J, leaving 4 bases unmatched. This CDR3 comprises 15 residues. From germline, CDR1 is MNHNS and CDR2 SASEGT.

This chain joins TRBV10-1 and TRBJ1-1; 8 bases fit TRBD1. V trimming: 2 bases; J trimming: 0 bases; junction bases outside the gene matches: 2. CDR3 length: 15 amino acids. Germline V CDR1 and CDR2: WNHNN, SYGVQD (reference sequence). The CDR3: CASSETGGLNTEAFF. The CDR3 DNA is TGCGCCAGCAGTGAGACAGGGGGATTGAACACTGAAGCTTTCTTT.

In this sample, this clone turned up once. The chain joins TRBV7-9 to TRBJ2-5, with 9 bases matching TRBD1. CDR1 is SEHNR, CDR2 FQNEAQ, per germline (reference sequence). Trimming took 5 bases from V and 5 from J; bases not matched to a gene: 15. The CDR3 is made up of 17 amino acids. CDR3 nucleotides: TGTGCCAGCAGCGGGCTACAGGGGGCGCGGGTCCAGGAGACCCAGTACTTC. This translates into CASSGLQGARVQETQYF. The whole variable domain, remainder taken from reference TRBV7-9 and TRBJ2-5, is DTGVSQNPRHKITKRGQNVTFRCDPISEHNRLYWYRQTLGQGPEFLTYFQNEAQLEKSRLLSDRFSAERPKGSFSTLEIQRTEQGDSAMYLCASSGLQGARVQETQYFGPGTRLLVL.

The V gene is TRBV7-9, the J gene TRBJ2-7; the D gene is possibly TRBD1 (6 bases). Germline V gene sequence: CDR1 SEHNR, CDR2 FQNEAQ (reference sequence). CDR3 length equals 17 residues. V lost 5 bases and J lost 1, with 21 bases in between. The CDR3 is CASSGNTHREWSYEQYF. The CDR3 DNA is TGTGCCAGCAGCGGCAATACCCACAGGGAGTGGTCCTACGAGCAGTACTTC.

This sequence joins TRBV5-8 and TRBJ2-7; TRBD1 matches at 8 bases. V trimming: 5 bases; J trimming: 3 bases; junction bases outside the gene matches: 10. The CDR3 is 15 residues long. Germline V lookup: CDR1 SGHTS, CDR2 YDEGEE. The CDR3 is CASRFRGRGGYEQYF. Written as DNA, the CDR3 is TGTGCCAGCAGATTCAGGGGGCGTGGTGGCTACGAGCAGTACTTC. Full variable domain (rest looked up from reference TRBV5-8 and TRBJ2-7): EAGVTQSPTHLIKTRGQQATLRCSPISGHTSVYWYQQALGLGLQFLLWYDEGEERNRGNFPPRFSGRQFPNYSSELNVNALELEDSALYLCASRFRGRGGYEQYFGPGTRLTVT.

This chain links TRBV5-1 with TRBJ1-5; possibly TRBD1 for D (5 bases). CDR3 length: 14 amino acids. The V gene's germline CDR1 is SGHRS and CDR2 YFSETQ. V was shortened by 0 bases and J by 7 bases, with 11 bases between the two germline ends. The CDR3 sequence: CASSLEQGRQPQHF. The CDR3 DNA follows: TGCGCCAGCAGCTTGGAGCAGGGAAGACAGCCCCAGCATTTT.

The CDR3 protein is CASSYKQGGEQYF. DNA for the CDR3: TGTGCCAGCAGTTACAAACAGGGGGGCGAGCAGTACTTC. This chain uses TRBV27 with TRBJ2-7; 8 bases match TRBD1. This CDR3 has 13 residues. Germline-derived CDR1 and CDR2 are MNHEY and SMNVEV (reference sequence). The trim removed 4 bases at V and 6 bases at J, leaving 5 bases unmatched.

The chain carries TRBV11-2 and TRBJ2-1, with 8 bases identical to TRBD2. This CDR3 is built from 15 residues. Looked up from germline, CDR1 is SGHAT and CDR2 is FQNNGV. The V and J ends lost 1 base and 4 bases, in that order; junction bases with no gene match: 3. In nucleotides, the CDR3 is TGTGCCAGCAGCTTAGTAGGCGGGAGGTACAATGAGCAGTTCTTC. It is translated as CASSLVGGRYNEQFF.

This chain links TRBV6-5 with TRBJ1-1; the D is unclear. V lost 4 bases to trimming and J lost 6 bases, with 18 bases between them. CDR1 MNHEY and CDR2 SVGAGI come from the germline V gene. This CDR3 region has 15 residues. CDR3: CASSLGGRYKPEAFF. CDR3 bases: TGTGCCAGCAGTTTAGGAGGCAGGTATAAGCCTGAAGCTTTCTTT.

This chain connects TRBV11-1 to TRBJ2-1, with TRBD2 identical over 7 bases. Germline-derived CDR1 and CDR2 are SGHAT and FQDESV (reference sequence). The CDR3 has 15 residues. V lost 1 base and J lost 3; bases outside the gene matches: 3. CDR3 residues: CASSLVREYYNEQFF. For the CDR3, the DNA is TGTGCCAGCAGCTTAGTGCGGGAGTACTACAATGAGCAGTTCTTC.

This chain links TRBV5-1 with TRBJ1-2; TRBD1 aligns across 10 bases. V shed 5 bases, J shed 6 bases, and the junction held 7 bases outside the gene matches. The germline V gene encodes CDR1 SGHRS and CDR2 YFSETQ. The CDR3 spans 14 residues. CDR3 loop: CASSFRQGAHGYTF. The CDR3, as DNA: TGCGCCAGCAGTTTCCGACAGGGGGCGCATGGCTACACCTTC.

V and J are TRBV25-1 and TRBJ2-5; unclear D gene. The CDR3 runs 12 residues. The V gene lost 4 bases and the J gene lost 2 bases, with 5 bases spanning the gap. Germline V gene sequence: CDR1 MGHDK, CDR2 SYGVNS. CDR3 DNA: TGTGCCAGCAGTGCGGTACAAGAGACCCAGTACTTC. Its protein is CASSAVQETQYF.

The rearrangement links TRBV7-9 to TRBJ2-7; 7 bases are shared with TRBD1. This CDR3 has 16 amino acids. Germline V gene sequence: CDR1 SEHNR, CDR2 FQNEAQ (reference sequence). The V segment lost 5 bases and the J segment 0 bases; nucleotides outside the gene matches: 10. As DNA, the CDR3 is TGTGCCAGCAGCGTCTCCTGGGGACAGCACTCCTACGAGCAGTACTTC. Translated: CASSVSWGQHSYEQYF.

The DNA of the CDR3 is TGCGCCAGCAGCCAAGACCTGGGGACAGGGGGCCGAGCACGGCAGTACTTC. Encoded protein: CASSQDLGTGGRARQYF. The gene calls are TRBV4-1 and TRBJ2-7; 12 nucleotides line up with TRBD1. Germline CDR1 MGHRA, CDR2 YSYEKL. This CDR3 comprises 17 residues. With 0 bases clipped from V and 9 bases from J, the junction kept 12 bases outside the gene matches.

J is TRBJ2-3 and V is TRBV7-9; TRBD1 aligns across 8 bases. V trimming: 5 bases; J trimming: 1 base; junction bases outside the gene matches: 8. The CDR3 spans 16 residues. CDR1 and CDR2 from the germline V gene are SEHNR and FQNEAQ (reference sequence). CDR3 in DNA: TGTGCCAGCAGCGTTAACAGGGGGGAGGGCACAGATACGCAGTATTTT. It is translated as CASSVNRGEGTDTQYF.